The rows below give T cell receptor beta chains drawn from one sample of a study of blood T cell repertoires in COVID-19. Profiling relied on immunoSEQ multiplex PCR, and the TCRdb table lists in-frame clones only, not all of them. This sample has about 320,000 clones, with about 91% found just once. Sequencing input: peripheral blood. The receptors were gathered from a woman in her twenties or thirties with COVID-19, enrolled during active disease. Both conserved end residues are trimmed from each CDR3. Expanded clones get a size class; other rows say once, few or many, or leave the size out.

CDR3aa,j_gene,abundance,v_gene
ASTSDRDVYQPQH,TRBJ1-5,-,TRBV19
ASSQAGGLGTEAF,TRBJ1-1,-,TRBV3-1/TRBV3-2
ASSPSGSGNTIY,TRBJ1-3,-,TRBV4-1
ASSHSRGDEQY,TRBJ2-7,few,TRBV4-2
ASSPTSYHTEAF,TRBJ1-1,-,TRBV18
SAMEGAPNSPLH,TRBJ1-6,-,TRBV29-1
ASSYSRLFQETQY,TRBJ2-5,-,TRBV6-2/TRBV6-3
ASSPGLRSETQY,TRBJ2-5,-,TRBV6-5
ASREQQVKGAEAF,TRBJ1-1,-,TRBV9
AWSVGAGVPEAF,TRBJ1-1,-,TRBV30
ASSLNVDTEAF,TRBJ1-1,-,TRBV6-5
ASSVGAPGAF,TRBJ1-1,few,TRBV2
ASRPGQLNTEAF,TRBJ1-1,-,TRBV6-5
ASRVGYYGYT,TRBJ1-2,-,TRBV5-6
ASSPLPGTDYGYT,TRBJ1-2,-,TRBV18
ASRDRGVLSGYT,TRBJ1-2,-,TRBV6-5
ASSDRPNTGELF,TRBJ2-2,-,TRBV19
ASSRGGEHQPQH,TRBJ1-5,-,TRBV6-5
ASSLYRGQGGYT,TRBJ1-2,-,TRBV5-4
ASSWTPNSNQPQH,TRBJ1-5,-,TRBV19
ASSIWATSGNTIY,TRBJ1-3,-,TRBV19
ASSLVHINYGYT,TRBJ1-2,once,TRBV5-4
ASSMTGTRVTDTQY,TRBJ2-3,-,TRBV19
ASSLSGQGRAF,TRBJ1-1,-,TRBV27
ASGTGLAGSQETQY,TRBJ2-5,-,TRBV12-5
ASSNCRESRGTNSPLH,TRBJ1-6,-,TRBV21-1
ASSEGQGSNEKLF,TRBJ1-4,once,TRBV6-5
ASSEARQGIGGYT,TRBJ1-2,-,TRBV2
ASSSTTEYNEQF,TRBJ2-1,-,TRBV11-3
ASSLIQQETQY,TRBJ2-5,-,TRBV7-3
ASSLDQVSRELF,TRBJ2-2,-,TRBV7-2
ATSDAGGGNQPQH,TRBJ1-5,-,TRBV24-1
ASSLVGDKQGGYT,TRBJ1-2,-,TRBV7-9
SARDRDGYT,TRBJ1-2,-,TRBV20-1
ASSLMTSGGVKTQY,TRBJ2-5,once,TRBV7-2
ASSPPVTGGARNEQF,TRBJ2-1,-,TRBV5-1
ASTTPSGAPVRGYT,TRBJ1-2,once,TRBV28
ASSQVSWVSGGASYNEQF,TRBJ2-1,-,TRBV3-1/TRBV3-2
ASSQVDSYYGYT,TRBJ1-2,-,TRBV14
ASSFLAGSTDTQY,TRBJ2-3,-,TRBV5-5
ASLLETQY,TRBJ2-5,-,TRBV9
ASSLAGTLNTEAF,TRBJ1-1,-,TRBV18
ASSPPGGGRNEKLF,TRBJ1-4,-,TRBV27
ASSSKLTGPNGYT,TRBJ1-2,-,TRBV6-5
ARLRDTSPTDTQY,TRBJ2-3,-,TRBV5-3
ASSPQTGDTGELF,TRBJ2-2,-,TRBV5-4
ASSLALASGRETQY,TRBJ2-5,-,TRBV7-7
ASSPGTGGSGTEAF,TRBJ1-1,-,TRBV18
AISGGSGGTRDTQY,TRBJ2-3,-,TRBV10-3
ASRQGVGGLPAF,TRBJ1-1,-,TRBV6-5
ASSSASGIAGELF,TRBJ2-2,-,TRBV28
SVGGDTEAF,TRBJ1-1,-,TRBV29-1